This TCR beta chain comes out of a study of cytomegalovirus exposure and HLA in healthy donors. About the study: Prior work identified 95 million to 120 million unique TCR beta sequences in approximately 180 million T cells. Of all 400 or so donors who were genotyped, 75% to 85% belonged to the Caucasian-associated ancestry cluster. Overall study findings and caveats: Cytomegalovirus association was assigned to under 200 TCR beta chains.

13 Jbeta primers and 60 Vbeta primers were used for the PCR. The data were produced by immunoSEQ multiplex PCR, yet TCRdb's version contains in-frame clones alone and is incomplete. Of around 40,000 clones in the sample, 55% to 75% were seen once. Note on this clone: Its antigen is not known.

Germline V gene data show CDR1 as SQVTM and CDR2 as ANQGSEA. There are 12 residues in the CDR3. V lost 6 bases and J 8 bases, leaving 16 bases between the germline ends. V usage is TRBV29-1 and J usage is TRBJ1-2, with D tentatively TRBD1 (6 bases). Sequenced sample: PBMCs. This sequence originates from a man aged 50-59 years in good health and CMV-seropositive. The DNA for the CDR3 is TGCAGCGTCCCGGACAGCTTATACGGCTACACCTTC. Encoded protein: CSVPDSLYGYTF.